Presented here are 23 T cell receptor beta chains from one specimen sequenced in a study of T-cell memory formation after mild COVID-19. TCRdb ran MiXCR on the 5' RACE reads and lists one entry per CDR3 protein. Of hundreds of thousands of distinct CDR3 sequences in the sample, about 22% were seen once. Sequences were obtained from PBMCs or a T cell subset sorted from them (not recorded which). The receptors shown here come from an adult woman who had mild COVID-19 (a few samples of this study predate the infection). Cell type and time point are not known.

This clonotype was seen a few times. V usage is TRBV5-6 and J usage is TRBJ1-1; no clear D. Trimming left V 0 bases short and J 10 bases short, with 10 bases between. The CDR3 covers 12 residues. Germline loops: CDR1 SGHDT, CDR2 YYEEEE. Written as DNA, the CDR3 is TGTGCCAGCAGCTTGGCGGGGAGGATAGCTTTCTTT. Translation: CASSLAGRIAFF.

DNA for the CDR3: TGTGCCAGCACCGCATGGAGGGGCGCTGGGGCCAACGTCCTGACTTTC. This sequence encodes CASTAWRGAGANVLTF. The genes are TRBV7-2 and TRBJ2-6; D perhaps matches TRBD2 (6 bases). Trimming stripped 7 bases from V and 2 bases from J, with 15 bases between. The CDR3 spans 16 residues. Germline V gene data show CDR1 as SGHTA and CDR2 as FQGNSA.

The chain links TRBV6-1 to TRBJ1-3, with D possibly being TRBD1 (5 bases). The CDR3 has 14 amino acids. Germline CDR1 is MNHNS and CDR2 is SASEGT. Trimming took off 6 bases at V and 2 bases at J, with 11 bases between the two ends. The CDR3 bases are TGTGCCAGCAGGAAGGGGAACACTGGAAACACCATATATTTT. This codes for CASRKGNTGNTIYF.

The rearrangement uses TRBV5-1 and TRBJ1-1, with D perhaps TRBD1 (6 bases). The CDR3 has 15 amino acids. The germline gives CDR1 SGHRS, CDR2 YFSETQ. V shed 4 bases and J shed 2 bases, with 15 bases lying between them. CDR3 sequence: CASSPGGGINTEAFF. The CDR3 nucleotides are TGCGCCAGCAGCCCAGGAGGGGGGATAAACACTGAAGCTTTCTTT.

This chain joins TRBV10-3 and TRBJ1-6, with 9 nucleotides matching TRBD1. Looked up from germline, CDR1 is ENHRY and CDR2 is SYGVKD. J gave up 7 bases and V 5 bases, and 3 bases lay outside the gene matches. The CDR3 runs to 14 residues. CDR3 sequence: CAISRQGGNSPLHF. For the CDR3, the DNA is TGTGCCATCAGTCGACAGGGGGGGAATTCACCCCTCCACTTT.

The rearrangement joins TRBV12-3 or TRBV12-4 to TRBJ2-3; unclear D gene. Trimming cost V 1 base and J 10 bases, with 12 bases left between them. The CDR3 totals 13 residues. DNA for the CDR3: TGTGCCAGCAGTTTAGAAGGCGGAATAGCGCAGTATTTT. Residues: CASSLEGGIAQYF.

This rearrangement joins TRBV20-1 to TRBJ1-5; 7 nucleotides match TRBD1. Germline CDR1 DFQATT, CDR2 SNEGSKA (reference sequence). V trimming: 6 bases; J trimming: 3 bases; junction bases outside the gene matches: 11. The CDR3 has 15 amino acids. The CDR3 region has the DNA TGCAGTGCAAAGGACAGGCACCGAGTCAATCAGCCCCAGCATTTT. As protein: CSAKDRHRVNQPQHF.

The V and J genes are TRBV2 and TRBJ1-6; maybe TRBD1 (5 bases). Germline V lookup: CDR1 SNHLY, CDR2 FYNNEI. The V gene lost 6 bases and the J gene lost 0 bases, with 12 bases spanning the gap. This CDR3 comprises 16 residues. CDR3 coding DNA: TGTGCCAGCAGGAGCGGGGGGAGCTCCTATAATTCACCCCTCCACTTT. Translated, it gives CASRSGGSSYNSPLHF.

CDR3 nucleotides: TGCGCCAGCAGCTTGGGTAGCGGGGTTGAGCAGTTCTTC. The encoded protein is CASSLGSGVEQFF. The rearrangement joins TRBV5-1 to TRBJ2-1; 8 nucleotides align to TRBD2. Germline-derived CDR1 and CDR2 are SGHRS and YFSETQ. The CDR3 has 13 amino acids. Trimming removed 0 bases from V and 9 bases from J; junction bases left unmatched: 2.

The chain uses TRBV6-1 and TRBJ2-4; possible D gene TRBD2, 5 bases. V was shortened by 6 bases and J by 7 bases, with 10 bases between the two germline ends. The CDR3 sequence is 12 residues long. Germline CDR1 MNHNS, CDR2 SASEGT. In nucleotides, the CDR3 is TGTGCCAGCAGGACACAGCGGAACATTCAGTACTTC. This translates into CASRTQRNIQYF.

In its sample, this clonotype was seen many times. V and J are TRBV5-6 and TRBJ1-5, with a weak D call TRBD1 (5 bases). Germline assignment: CDR1 SGHDT and CDR2 YYEEEE. The CDR3 has 15 amino acids. V shed 4 bases and J shed 1 base, with 12 bases lying between them. The CDR3 nucleotides are TGTGCCAGCAGCCGCGGGAGGGGCAGCAATCAGCCCCAGCATTTT. Protein sequence: CASSRGRGSNQPQHF.

This clonotype turned up a few times. CDR3 DNA: TGTGCCAGCAGCTTGAATAGCGGACACAATGAGCAGTTCTTC. It codes for CASSLNSGHNEQFF. The genes are TRBV7-2 and TRBJ2-1, with a weak D call TRBD2 (6 bases). The V end was cut by 3 bases, the J end by 5 bases, with 11 bases between. Germline CDR1 SGHTA, CDR2 FQGNSA. This CDR3 comprises 14 residues.

This chain connects TRBV6-1 to TRBJ1-1; 7 bases fit TRBD1. This CDR3 spans 12 amino acids. V shed 10 bases, J shed 3 bases, and the junction held 5 bases outside the gene matches. Germline V CDR1 and CDR2: MNHNS, SASEGT. The CDR3 DNA reads TGTGCCACCGGGGACAGATACACTGAAGCTTTCTTT. It codes for CATGDRYTEAFF.

The chain links TRBV4-2 to TRBJ1-3; TRBD1 agrees at 11 bases. The ends lost 0 bases at V and 3 bases at J; junction bases unmatched: 10. This CDR3 is 19 amino acids long. Germline V gives CDR1 LGHNA, CDR2 YNFKEQ. The CDR3 reads CASSQDPGQGANSGNTIYF. In DNA, the CDR3 is TGTGCCAGCAGCCAAGATCCCGGACAGGGGGCTAACAGTGGAAACACCATATATTTT.

V is TRBV20-1 and J is TRBJ1-1, with 9 bases aligning to TRBD1. V was clipped by 1 base and J by 3 bases; unmatched bases: 3. The CDR3 spans 14 residues. Germline assignment: CDR1 DFQATT and CDR2 SNEGSKA (reference sequence). The CDR3 region is CSARGWDRDTEAFF. The CDR3 coding sequence is TGCAGTGCTAGAGGGTGGGACAGGGACACTGAAGCTTTCTTT.

Many counts were recorded for this clonotype. The V gene is TRBV7-2, the J gene TRBJ2-5; D ambiguous. The CDR3 contains 13 residues. Germline V gene lookup returns CDR1 SGHTA and CDR2 FQGNSA. Deletions cut 6 bases from V and 7 bases from J, with 15 bases between. CDR3 protein: CASRARLPGTQYF. CDR3 nucleotides: TGTGCCAGCAGGGCTCGACTGCCCGGGACCCAGTACTTC.

The rearrangement links TRBV6-1 to TRBJ2-7; the match to TRBD1 covers 7 bases. From germline, CDR1 is MNHNS and CDR2 SASEGT. The CDR3 contains 15 residues. V was clipped by 4 bases and J by 6 bases; unmatched bases: 12. CDR3 region: CASSARQGDKGEQYF. The CDR3 DNA sequence: TGTGCCAGCAGTGCCCGACAGGGTGATAAAGGCGAGCAGTACTTC.

The table lists this clonotype with a few counts. The chain uses TRBV7-9 and TRBJ2-1; TRBD2 matches 10 bases. The V gene end was trimmed by 6 bases and the J gene end by 3 bases; junction bases not matched to a gene: 17. CDR1 and CDR2 (germline): SEHNR, FQNEAQ (reference sequence). The CDR3 length is 19 residues. For the CDR3, the DNA is TGTGCCAGCAGGTCCTGGCTAGCGGGAGATCGGGGCGGCTACAATGAGCAGTTCTTC. Amino acid sequence: CASRSWLAGDRGGYNEQFF.

Only a few counts were recorded for this clonotype. The rearrangement joins TRBV25-1 to TRBJ1-2; D is perhaps TRBD1 (5 bases). The CDR3 spans 13 residues. Trimming removed 7 bases at V and 5 bases at J, with 14 bases between. CDR1 is MGHDK, CDR2 SYGVNS, per germline. Here the CDR3 reads CASKEPGKYGYTF. The CDR3 coding sequence is TGTGCCAGCAAGGAGCCAGGGAAATATGGCTACACCTTC.

The J gene is TRBJ2-7, the V gene TRBV2; possibly TRBD1 for D (5 bases). V shed 2 bases and J shed 0 bases, with 11 bases lying between them. CDR3 length: 15 amino acids. Germline lookup yields CDR1 SNHLY and CDR2 FYNNEI. CDR3 amino acids: CASSELGQGSYEQYF. CDR3 coding DNA: TGTGCCAGCAGTGAATTGGGGCAGGGCTCCTACGAGCAGTACTTC.

The chain has TRBV12-3 or TRBV12-4 and TRBJ2-3, with D perhaps matching TRBD2 (5 bases). The V end was cut by 2 bases, the J end by 1 base, with 7 bases between. The CDR3 runs to 14 residues. DNA for the CDR3: TGTGCCAGCAGTTTAACGCGGGGCACAGATACGCAGTATTTT. It yields the protein CASSLTRGTDTQYF.

This clonotype was seen a handful of times. The J gene is TRBJ2-1, the V gene TRBV9, with 7 bases matching TRBD2. The junction had 7 bases not matched to a gene; V was cut back by 0 bases and J by 7 bases. From germline, CDR1 is SGDLS and CDR2 YYNGEE. This CDR3 is built from 15 residues. For the CDR3, the DNA is TGTGCCAGCAGCGTAGCTAGCGGACTAGGGAATGAGCAGTTCTTC. Its translation is CASSVASGLGNEQFF.

This clonotype showed up just a few times. The J gene is TRBJ1-5, the V gene TRBV2, with D perhaps TRBD1 (5 bases). CDR1 and CDR2 (germline): SNHLY, FYNNEI. The CDR3 is 15 amino acids. Trimming took off 3 bases at V and 2 bases at J, with 11 bases between the two ends. The CDR3 DNA reads as TGTGCCAGCAGTGATCGTGGGGGTGGCAATCAGCCCCAGCATTTT. Its protein is CASSDRGGGNQPQHF.